Below, 12 T cell receptor beta chains from the same sample are listed, as sequenced in a study of blood T cell repertoires in COVID-19. Some clones are missing from TCRdb's copy, which holds only in-frame ones; the method was immunoSEQ multiplex PCR. Of some 40,000 clones listed, 90% to 95% are singletons. Sequences were obtained from peripheral blood. The receptors shown here come from a woman in her twenties or thirties in a cohort sampled during active COVID-19.

The V gene is TRBV18, the J gene TRBJ2-1, with D unresolved. The CDR3 is 14 amino acids. Germline assignment: CDR1 KGHSH and CDR2 LQKENI. The V and J ends lost 6 bases and 7 bases respectively, with 16 bases between them. CDR3 nucleotides: TGTGCCAGCTCCCCCCAGGTCCCTGGGAATGAGCAGTTCTTC. Protein sequence: CASSPQVPGNEQFF.

The chain carries TRBV5-4 and TRBJ2-3; D is unresolved. Germline V gives CDR1 SGHNT, CDR2 YYREEE (reference sequence). V lost 0 bases and J lost 0, with 17 bases in between. The CDR3 has 18 residues. The CDR3 region is CASSLGQRQPISTDTQYF. As DNA, the CDR3 is TGTGCCAGCAGCTTGGGGCAGCGTCAGCCTATTAGCACAGATACGCAGTATTTT.

CDR3 sequence: CASSVRSGRMAEQYF. The CDR3, as DNA: TGTGCCAGCAGCGTCCGTAGCGGGAGGATGGCCGAGCAGTACTTC. The chain couples TRBV4-2 to TRBJ2-7; 10 positions agree with TRBD2. The junction had 10 bases not matched to a gene; V was cut back by 5 bases and J by 6 bases. The CDR3 is 15 residues long. The germline CDR1 and CDR2 sequences are LGHNA and YNFKEQ.

This chain joins TRBV6-5 and TRBJ2-1, with D maybe TRBD1 (6 bases). The CDR3 covers 15 residues. V lost 6 bases to trimming and J lost 15 bases, with 27 bases between them. CDR1 and CDR2 from the germline V gene are MNHEY and SVGAGI. The CDR3 region has the DNA TGTGCCAGCAGCCGACCGGGTCGGCAGGGGTATCCCCCGTTCTTC. It is translated as CASSRPGRQGYPPFF.

This clone was counted a single time. This sequence joins TRBV4-3 and TRBJ2-1; 13 bases agree with TRBD2. CDR3 length equals 15 residues. V shed 7 bases and J 7 bases; nucleotides not matched to a gene: 7. Germline CDR1 LGHNA, CDR2 YSLEER. CDR3 DNA sequence: TGCGCCAGCACCGAGAGGACTAGCGGGAGTAATGAGCAGTTCTTC. This encodes CASTERTSGSNEQFF.

The rearrangement links TRBV5-1 to TRBJ1-1; the D is unclear. CDR3 length equals 14 residues. The V and J ends lost 2 bases and 4 bases respectively, with 12 bases between them. Germline-derived CDR1 and CDR2 are SGHRS and YFSETQ. The CDR3, as DNA: TGCGCCAGCAGCTTCGAGGCTCGGGGCACTGAAGCTTTCTTT. Its protein product is CASSFEARGTEAFF.

The genes are TRBV2 and TRBJ2-1, with 10 nucleotides matching TRBD2. V lost 7 bases, J lost 4 bases, and 7 bases stayed unmatched. This CDR3 region has 15 residues. The V gene's germline CDR1 is SNHLY and CDR2 FYNNEI. The CDR3 sequence: CASNQREGPYNEQFF. In nucleotides, the CDR3 is TGTGCCAGCAACCAGCGGGAGGGCCCATACAATGAGCAGTTCTTC.

This clone was seen once. The rearrangement links TRBV5-1 to TRBJ2-3; D is perhaps TRBD1 (6 bases). CDR1 and CDR2 from the germline V gene are SGHRS and YFSETQ. The CDR3 length is 18 residues. Trimming took off 0 bases at V and 1 base at J, with 18 bases between the two ends. CDR3 nucleotide sequence: TGCGCCAGCAGCTTGGGGCTGGCGAGGGGGATTGGCACAGATACGCAGTATTTT. This sequence encodes CASSLGLARGIGTDTQYF. Using reference TRBV5-1 and TRBJ2-3 for the parts outside the CDR3, the full variable domain is KAGVTQTPRYLIKTRGQQVTLSCSPISGHRSVSWYQQTPGQGLQFLFEYFSETQRNKGNFPGRFSGRQFSNSRSEMNVSTLELGDSALYLCASSLGLARGIGTDTQYFGPGTRLTVL.

The CDR3 DNA follows: TGTGCCAGCAGCTTAAGGTTAGCGGGAGTGACCTACAATGAGCAGTTCTTC. Protein: CASSLRLAGVTYNEQFF. This chain links TRBV7-9 with TRBJ2-1; 9 bases align to TRBD2. From germline, CDR1 is SEHNR and CDR2 FQNEAQ (reference sequence). The J segment lost 2 bases and the V segment lost 2 bases, leaving 7 bases of the junction unmatched. CDR3 length: 17 amino acids.

The chain employs TRBV19 and TRBJ2-1, with 15 bases matching TRBD2. Looked up from germline, CDR1 is LNHDA and CDR2 is SQIVND (reference sequence). V lost 5 bases, J lost 10 bases, and 9 bases stayed unmatched. This CDR3 has 16 residues. The CDR3: CASSLRTSGRALEQFF. The CDR3 coding sequence is TGTGCCAGTAGTCTGCGGACTAGCGGGAGGGCCTTGGAGCAGTTCTTC. The entire variable domain, with the rest obtained from reference TRBV19 and TRBJ2-1, is as follows: DGGITQSPKYLFRKEGQNVTLSCEQNLNHDAMYWYRQDPGQGLRLIYYSQIVNDFQKGDIAEGYSVSREKKESFPLTVTSAQKNPTAFYLCASSLRTSGRALEQFFGPGTRLTVL.

The gene calls are TRBV28 and TRBJ2-7; 10 positions agree with TRBD2. V lost 4 bases to trimming and J lost 5 bases; unmatched junction nucleotides: 5. The CDR3 is 14 amino acids. Germline V lookup: CDR1 MDHEN, CDR2 SYDVKM. CDR3 bases: TGTGCCAGCAGTTCCCTAGCGGGAGTAAACGAGCAGTACTTC. It specifies CASSSLAGVNEQYF.

J is TRBJ2-1 and V is TRBV4-3; D gene ambiguous. Germline CDR1 reads LGHNA; CDR2 reads YSLEER. Between the trimmed V and J ends, which lost 0 bases and 2 bases, there was a span of 8 bases. CDR3 length: 15 amino acids. The CDR3 region is CASSQDVGTYNEQFF. In nucleotides, the CDR3 is TGCGCCAGCAGCCAAGACGTGGGCACCTACAATGAGCAGTTCTTC.